These T cell receptor beta chains were read from a single sample in a study of siplizumab effects on memory and regulatory T cells. The table came from immunoSEQ multiplex PCR; TCRdb's copy has only in-frame clones and leaves some out. The sample holds roughly 69,000 clones, 83% seen once. Sequencing input: memory CD4+ T cells sorted from blood. These receptors were collected from a human donor in good health. Each CDR3 is given with its conserved first and last residue. Each record gives: J gene, V gene, D gene, clone size, CDR3 protein, CDR3 DNA. A D gene is named only where the DNA matches it firmly. Size is stated for part of the rows, as once, few or many counts, or as a class when the clone is expanded.

j_call: TRBJ1-5
v_call: TRBV5-6
d_call: NA
clone_size: NA
cdr3_aa: CASSIGEAQPQHF
cdr3_nt: TGTGCCAGCAGCATCGGGGAGGCTCAGCCCCAGCATTTT

j_call: TRBJ1-1
v_call: TRBV12-5
d_call: NA
clone_size: NA
cdr3_aa: CASGPPRGMNTEAFF
cdr3_nt: TGTGCTAGTGGTCCCCCAAGGGGTATGAACACTGAAGCTTTCTTT

j_call: TRBJ2-2
v_call: TRBV5-5
d_call: NA
clone_size: NA
cdr3_aa: CASTDKDPFDGELFF
cdr3_nt: TGTGCCAGCACCGATAAGGACCCCTTCGACGGGGAGCTGTTTTTT

j_call: TRBJ2-3
v_call: TRBV9
d_call: NA
clone_size: NA
cdr3_aa: CASSLQGGNTDTQYF
cdr3_nt: TGTGCCAGCAGCTTACAGGGAGGGAACACAGATACGCAGTATTTT

j_call: TRBJ2-1
v_call: TRBV10-3
d_call: TRBD2
clone_size: once
cdr3_aa: CAISESGGGPHNEQFF
cdr3_nt: TGTGCCATCAGTGAGTCCGGGGGGGGCCCACACAATGAGCAGTTCTTC

j_call: TRBJ2-1
v_call: TRBV6-1
d_call: NA
clone_size: NA
cdr3_aa: CASKGYFLYNEQFF
cdr3_nt: TGTGCCAGCAAGGGCTATTTCCTGTACAATGAGCAGTTCTTC

j_call: TRBJ1-2
v_call: TRBV19
d_call: NA
clone_size: NA
cdr3_aa: CASSTQPDPYGYTF
cdr3_nt: TGTGCCAGTAGCACCCAACCGGACCCATATGGCTACACCTTC

j_call: TRBJ1-4
v_call: TRBV19
d_call: TRBD1
clone_size: NA
cdr3_aa: CASSPTGTVSEKLFF
cdr3_nt: TGTGCCAGTAGTCCAACCGGGACAGTCAGTGAAAAACTGTTTTTT

j_call: TRBJ2-2
v_call: TRBV5-8
d_call: NA
clone_size: NA
cdr3_aa: CASSLGRRGIGELFF
cdr3_nt: TGTGCCAGCAGCTTGGGTCGTCGTGGGATCGGGGAGCTGTTTTTT

j_call: TRBJ2-1
v_call: TRBV6-5
d_call: NA
clone_size: NA
cdr3_aa: CASSFTGTMGNEQFF
cdr3_nt: TGTGCCAGCAGTTTCACAGGGACGATGGGTAATGAGCAGTTCTTC

j_call: TRBJ2-2
v_call: TRBV27
d_call: NA
clone_size: NA
cdr3_aa: CASSLRWATGELFF
cdr3_nt: TGTGCCAGCAGTTTGCGTTGGGCCACCGGGGAGCTGTTTTTT

j_call: TRBJ2-1
v_call: TRBV19
d_call: TRBD2
clone_size: NA
cdr3_aa: CASSLRTSGRGYNEQFF
cdr3_nt: TGTGCCAGTAGTCTCCGGACTAGCGGGAGGGGATACAATGAGCAGTTCTTC

j_call: TRBJ2-5
v_call: TRBV11-2
d_call: TRBD2
clone_size: NA
cdr3_aa: CASSPRRLAGIETQYF
cdr3_nt: TGTGCCAGCAGCCCCCGACGACTAGCGGGAATAGAGACCCAGTACTTC

j_call: TRBJ2-3
v_call: TRBV9
d_call: TRBD2
clone_size: NA
cdr3_aa: CASSVGIAGASFTDTQYF
cdr3_nt: TGTGCCAGCAGCGTAGGTATAGCGGGAGCCTCCTTCACAGATACGCAGTATTTT

j_call: TRBJ1-2
v_call: TRBV29-1
d_call: NA
clone_size: NA
cdr3_aa: CSVLSFPYPGYTF
cdr3_nt: TGCAGCGTTCTGTCTTTCCCCTATCCGGGCTACACCTTC

j_call: TRBJ1-2
v_call: TRBV6-1
d_call: TRBD1
clone_size: once
cdr3_aa: CASRPGQGVRLGYTF
cdr3_nt: TGTGCCAGCAGGCCGGGACAGGGGGTGCGATTGGGCTACACCTTC

j_call: TRBJ2-2
v_call: TRBV30
d_call: TRBD2
clone_size: NA
cdr3_aa: CALDIAGGPGNGELFF
cdr3_nt: TGTGCCTTGGACATAGCGGGAGGGCCGGGAAACGGGGAGCTGTTTTTT

j_call: TRBJ2-1
v_call: TRBV7-2
d_call: TRBD2
clone_size: NA
cdr3_aa: CASSLGGGIGNEQFF
cdr3_nt: TGTGCCAGCAGCTTAGGCGGGGGTATAGGGAATGAGCAGTTCTTC

j_call: TRBJ2-1
v_call: TRBV9
d_call: TRBD2
clone_size: NA
cdr3_aa: CASSVGPPAGAGEQFF
cdr3_nt: TGTGCCAGCAGCGTAGGACCCCCGGCGGGAGCGGGTGAGCAGTTCTTC

j_call: TRBJ2-1
v_call: TRBV19
d_call: NA
clone_size: once
cdr3_aa: CATATGGGGQFF
cdr3_nt: TGTGCCACCGCGACGGGGGGCGGGGGGCAGTTCTTC

j_call: TRBJ1-1
v_call: TRBV5-5
d_call: NA
clone_size: NA
cdr3_aa: CASSLRGTNTEAFF
cdr3_nt: TGTGCCAGCAGCCTCCGGGGGACGAACACTGAAGCTTTCTTT

j_call: TRBJ1-5
v_call: TRBV2
d_call: TRBD1
clone_size: NA
cdr3_aa: CASRGQSQPQHF
cdr3_nt: TGTGCCAGCAGGGGACAGAGTCAGCCCCAGCATTTT

j_call: TRBJ1-1
v_call: TRBV13
d_call: TRBD1
clone_size: NA
cdr3_aa: CASSLPGRGQNEAFF
cdr3_nt: TGTGCCAGCAGCTTGCCCGGCAGGGGGCAGAATGAAGCTTTCTTT

j_call: TRBJ1-1
v_call: TRBV6-6
d_call: TRBD1
clone_size: NA
cdr3_aa: CASSYGQGGIEAFF
cdr3_nt: TGTGCCAGCAGTTACGGACAGGGAGGGATTGAAGCTTTCTTT

j_call: TRBJ1-6
v_call: TRBV6-1
d_call: NA
clone_size: NA
cdr3_aa: CASSEVPRDSPLHF
cdr3_nt: TGTGCCAGCAGTGAAGTCCCCAGGGACTCACCCCTCCACTTT

j_call: TRBJ1-5
v_call: TRBV6-6
d_call: NA
clone_size: NA
cdr3_aa: CASSYSKVQPQHF
cdr3_nt: TGTGCCAGCAGTTACTCGAAAGTTCAGCCCCAGCATTTT

j_call: TRBJ2-7
v_call: TRBV7-8
d_call: TRBD1
clone_size: NA
cdr3_aa: CASSRGQGVPYEQYF
cdr3_nt: TGTGCCAGCAGTAGAGGACAGGGGGTACCCTACGAGCAGTACTTC

j_call: TRBJ2-7
v_call: TRBV19
d_call: NA
clone_size: NA
cdr3_aa: CASSTHGSSYEQYF
cdr3_nt: TGTGCCAGTAGCACCCACGGGAGCTCCTACGAGCAGTACTTC

j_call: TRBJ2-2
v_call: TRBV7-7
d_call: NA
clone_size: NA
cdr3_aa: CASSQRQARGTGELFF
cdr3_nt: TGTGCTAGCAGCCAGAGACAGGCCCGTGGCACCGGGGAGCTGTTTTTT

j_call: TRBJ1-2
v_call: TRBV2
d_call: TRBD1
clone_size: few
cdr3_aa: CASSEDRGDGYTF
cdr3_nt: TGTGCCAGCAGTGAAGACAGGGGGGATGGCTACACCTTC

j_call: TRBJ2-4
v_call: TRBV5-6
d_call: NA
clone_size: once
cdr3_aa: CASSLIGQGLAKNIQYF
cdr3_nt: TGTGCCAGCAGCTTGATCGGGCAGGGACTAGCCAAAAACATTCAGTACTTC

j_call: TRBJ1-2
v_call: TRBV29-1
d_call: TRBD1
clone_size: once
cdr3_aa: CSVESDRDRAGHGYTF
cdr3_nt: TGCAGCGTTGAAAGCGACCGGGACAGGGCCGGTCATGGCTACACCTTC

j_call: TRBJ2-5
v_call: TRBV7-9
d_call: NA
clone_size: NA
cdr3_aa: CASSPRPQETQYF
cdr3_nt: TGTGCCAGCAGCCCCCGGCCACAAGAGACCCAGTACTTC

j_call: TRBJ1-5
v_call: TRBV4-1
d_call: NA
clone_size: NA
cdr3_aa: CASSKVGDSNQPQHF
cdr3_nt: TGCGCCAGCAGCAAAGTTGGTGACAGCAATCAGCCCCAGCATTTT

j_call: TRBJ2-4
v_call: TRBV5-4
d_call: NA
clone_size: NA
cdr3_aa: CASSSGAARGIQYF
cdr3_nt: TGTGCCAGCAGCTCTGGGGCCGCCCGGGGCATTCAGTACTTC

j_call: TRBJ2-7
v_call: TRBV28
d_call: TRBD1
clone_size: NA
cdr3_aa: CASSLYTGVFEQYF
cdr3_nt: TGTGCCAGCAGTTTATATACAGGGGTTTTCGAGCAGTACTTC

j_call: TRBJ1-6
v_call: TRBV25-1
d_call: NA
clone_size: NA
cdr3_aa: CASSAGSWDNSPLHF
cdr3_nt: TGTGCCAGCAGTGCGGGCTCCTGGGATAATTCACCCCTCCACTTT

j_call: TRBJ2-6
v_call: TRBV5-5
d_call: TRBD2
clone_size: NA
cdr3_aa: CASSHRLAPSSGANVLTF
cdr3_nt: TGTGCCAGCAGCCACCGACTAGCGCCAAGCTCTGGGGCCAACGTCCTGACTTTC

j_call: TRBJ1-1
v_call: TRBV5-4
d_call: NA
clone_size: NA
cdr3_aa: CASRTEANTEAFF
cdr3_nt: TGTGCCAGCAGAACAGAGGCCAACACTGAAGCTTTCTTT

j_call: TRBJ2-5
v_call: TRBV7-2
d_call: NA
clone_size: NA
cdr3_aa: CASSLSPQETQYF
cdr3_nt: TGTGCCAGCAGCTTGAGTCCCCAAGAGACCCAGTACTTC

j_call: TRBJ2-3
v_call: TRBV18
d_call: NA
clone_size: NA
cdr3_aa: CASSQGLPDTQYF
cdr3_nt: TGTGCCAGCTCACAAGGACTACCAGATACGCAGTATTTT

j_call: TRBJ2-7
v_call: TRBV10-3
d_call: NA
clone_size: few
cdr3_aa: CAISDGGFVGEQYF
cdr3_nt: TGTGCCATCAGTGATGGAGGGTTTGTGGGCGAGCAGTACTTC

j_call: TRBJ2-5
v_call: TRBV11-2
d_call: TRBD2
clone_size: NA
cdr3_aa: CASSTRAGERETQYF
cdr3_nt: TGTGCCAGCAGCACTAGGGCGGGGGAGCGAGAGACCCAGTACTTC

j_call: TRBJ2-5
v_call: TRBV10-3
d_call: NA
clone_size: NA
cdr3_aa: CAISVLGETQYF
cdr3_nt: TGTGCCATCAGTGTACTGGGAGAGACCCAGTACTTC

j_call: TRBJ2-7
v_call: TRBV7-2
d_call: TRBD1
clone_size: NA
cdr3_aa: CASSLGGGQGGHEQYF
cdr3_nt: TGTGCCAGCAGCCTAGGGGGGGGACAGGGCGGCCACGAGCAGTACTTC

j_call: TRBJ2-2
v_call: TRBV11-2
d_call: TRBD1
clone_size: NA
cdr3_aa: CASSRAGGTGGRGELFF
cdr3_nt: TGTGCCAGCAGCCGTGCCGGAGGGACAGGGGGCAGGGGGGAGCTGTTTTTT

j_call: TRBJ1-2
v_call: TRBV6-5
d_call: TRBD1
clone_size: NA
cdr3_aa: CASRGQGVYGYTF
cdr3_nt: TGTGCCAGCAGGGGACAGGGAGTCTATGGCTACACCTTC

j_call: TRBJ1-2
v_call: TRBV5-6
d_call: NA
clone_size: NA
cdr3_aa: CASKSNYGYTF
cdr3_nt: TGTGCCAGCAAGTCTAACTATGGCTACACCTTC

j_call: TRBJ1-2
v_call: TRBV7-9
d_call: NA
clone_size: NA
cdr3_aa: CASSLPPLTANYGYTF
cdr3_nt: TGTGCCAGCAGCTTACCTCCCCTTACGGCTAACTATGGCTACACCTTC

j_call: TRBJ2-2
v_call: TRBV5-6
d_call: TRBD2
clone_size: few
cdr3_aa: CASSPDLAGDGELFF
cdr3_nt: TGTGCCAGCAGCCCCGATCTAGCGGGAGATGGGGAGCTGTTTTTT

j_call: TRBJ2-1
v_call: TRBV25-1
d_call: TRBD2
clone_size: NA
cdr3_aa: CATGGRGNEQFF
cdr3_nt: TGTGCCACCGGCGGGAGGGGTAATGAGCAGTTCTTC

j_call: TRBJ1-4
v_call: TRBV1
d_call: NA
clone_size: NA
cdr3_aa: CTSSQDGWGAWEKLFF
cdr3_nt: TGCACCAGCAGCCAAGATGGGTGGGGGGCTTGGGAAAAACTGTTTTTT

j_call: TRBJ1-1
v_call: TRBV30
d_call: NA
clone_size: NA
cdr3_aa: CAWTRGMNTEAFF
cdr3_nt: TGTGCCTGGACCCGGGGTATGAACACTGAAGCTTTCTTT